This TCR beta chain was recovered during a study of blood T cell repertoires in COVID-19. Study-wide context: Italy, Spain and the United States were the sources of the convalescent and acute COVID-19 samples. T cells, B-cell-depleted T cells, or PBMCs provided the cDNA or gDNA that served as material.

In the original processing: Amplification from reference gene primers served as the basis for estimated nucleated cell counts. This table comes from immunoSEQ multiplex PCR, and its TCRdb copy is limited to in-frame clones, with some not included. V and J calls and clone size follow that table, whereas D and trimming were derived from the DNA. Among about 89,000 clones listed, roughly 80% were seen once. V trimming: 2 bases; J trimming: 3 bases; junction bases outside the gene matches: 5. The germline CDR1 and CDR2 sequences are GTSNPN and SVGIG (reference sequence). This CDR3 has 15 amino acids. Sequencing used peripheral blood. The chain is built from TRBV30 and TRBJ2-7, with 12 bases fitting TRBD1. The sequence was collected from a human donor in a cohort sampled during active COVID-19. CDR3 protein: CAWSMGQGARYEQYF. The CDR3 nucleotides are TGTGCCTGGAGTATGGGACAGGGGGCCCGCTACGAGCAGTACTTC.